The present TCR beta chain was sequenced within a study of control samples from healthy donors and cancer patients. The CDR3 runs 13 residues. The V end lost 3 bases, the J end lost 4 bases, and 9 bases lay between the germline ends. Germline V CDR1 and CDR2: MRHNA, SNTAGT. This clone was detected only a few times. Here immunoSEQ multiplex PCR was the method, and the copy in TCRdb shows in-frame clones only, minus some. The sample carries approximately 170,000 clones, 90% to 95% recorded once. The chain combines TRBV6-4 with TRBJ1-2; TRBD1 is a possible D gene (5 bases). The origin of this receptor is a woman aged 30 to 39 in good health. Sequencing was performed on blood. The CDR3 is CASSEGGTYGYTF. The CDR3 nucleotides are TGTGCCAGCAGTGAGGGGGGGACCTATGGCTACACCTTC.